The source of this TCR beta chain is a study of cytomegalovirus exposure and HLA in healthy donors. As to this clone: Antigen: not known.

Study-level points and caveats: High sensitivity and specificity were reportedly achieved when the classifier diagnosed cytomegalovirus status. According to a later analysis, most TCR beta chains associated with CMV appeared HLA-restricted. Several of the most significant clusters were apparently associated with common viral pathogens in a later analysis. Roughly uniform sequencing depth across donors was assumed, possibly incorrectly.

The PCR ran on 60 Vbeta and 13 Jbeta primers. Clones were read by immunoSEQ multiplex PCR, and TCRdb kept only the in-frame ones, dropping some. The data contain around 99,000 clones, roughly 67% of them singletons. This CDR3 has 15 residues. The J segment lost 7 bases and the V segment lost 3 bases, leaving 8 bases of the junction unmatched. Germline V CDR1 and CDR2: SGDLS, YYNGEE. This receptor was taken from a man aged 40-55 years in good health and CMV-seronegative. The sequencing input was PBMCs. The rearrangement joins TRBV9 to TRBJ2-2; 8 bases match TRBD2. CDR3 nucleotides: TGTGCCAGCAGCGAACGTAGCGGGGTAGACGGGGAGCTGTTTTTT. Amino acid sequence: CASSERSGVDGELFF.